Each of the 8 T cell receptor beta chains below was sequenced from the same sample in a study of CD8 T cells in Susac syndrome. Roughly 0.45 to 1 ug RNA was reverse transcribed with random hexamers. TCRdb re-called the immunoSEQ multiplex PCR reads through MiXCR, storing one row per CDR3 protein. Among around 26,000 distinct CDR3 sequences listed, roughly 94% were seen once. The sample taken for sequencing was CD8+ T cells from PBMCs. Receptor source: a human donor in good health.

There are a few counts of this clonotype. V and J are TRBV13 and TRBJ2-7; 7 bases map to TRBD2. With 4 bases clipped from V and 0 bases from J, the junction kept 9 bases outside the gene matches. Germline-derived CDR1 and CDR2 are PRHDT and FYEKMQ (reference sequence). This CDR3 contains 16 residues. The CDR3 coding sequence is TGTGCCAGCAGCTCCTTCGGGAGCGGGGACTCCTACGAGCAGTACTTC. Translating gives CASSSFGSGDSYEQYF.

The rearrangement joins TRBV19 to TRBJ1-6; no clear D gene. The CDR3 has 15 residues. The ends were cut back, 3 bases at V and 4 bases at J, with 10 bases in the middle. In germline, CDR1 is LNHDA, CDR2 SQIVND (reference sequence). The CDR3 reads CASSIRQEYNSPLHF. The CDR3 DNA reads TGTGCCAGTAGTATTCGGCAAGAATATAATTCACCCCTCCACTTT.

The V call is TRBV6-5, the J call TRBJ1-1, with D hard to call. The CDR3 consists of 13 residues. Trimming removed 2 bases at V and 4 bases at J, with 8 bases between. Germline V gene sequence: CDR1 MNHEY, CDR2 SVGAGI. The CDR3 DNA sequence: TGTGCCAGCAGTTACCAGGAGGGCACTGAAGCTTTCTTT. This gives the protein CASSYQEGTEAFF.

The chain links TRBV9 to TRBJ1-2; possible D gene TRBD1, 5 bases. This CDR3 has 12 residues. Trimming took 4 bases from V and 8 from J, leaving 12 bases between them. Germline lookup yields CDR1 SGDLS and CDR2 YYNGEE. CDR3 residues: CASSRRVGGYTF. As DNA, the CDR3 is TGTGCCAGCAGCCGCAGGGTGGGAGGCTACACCTTC.

The V call is TRBV9, the J call TRBJ2-3; D assignment may be TRBD1 or TRBD2 (5 bases each). The CDR3 covers 15 residues. Germline V lookup: CDR1 SGDLS, CDR2 YYNGEE. Trimming took 0 bases from V and 4 from J, leaving 12 bases between them. DNA for the CDR3: TGTGCCAGCAGCGTAGGGGGGTCGGGTCCAGATACGCAGTATTTT. Protein sequence: CASSVGGSGPDTQYF.

The chain links TRBV20-1 to TRBJ1-1; the match to TRBD1 covers 7 bases. V dropped 3 bases and J dropped 5; count of bases not matched to a gene: 3. Germline lookup yields CDR1 DFQATT and CDR2 SNEGSKA (reference sequence). The CDR3 extends over 12 amino acids. The CDR3 DNA reads TGCAGTGCTAGGACCAGGGGGACTGAAGCTTTCTTT. Residues: CSARTRGTEAFF.

The chain couples TRBV5-4 to TRBJ2-2; 9 bases line up with TRBD1. The length of the CDR3 is 16 residues. Per germline, CDR1 SGHNT and CDR2 YYREEE (reference sequence). With 0 bases clipped from V and 7 bases from J, the junction kept 7 bases outside the gene matches. The CDR3 loop reads CASSLGYRGRNGELFF. CDR3 sequence (DNA): TGTGCCAGCAGCTTGGGTTACAGGGGGCGAAACGGGGAGCTGTTTTTT.

The rearrangement joins TRBV7-9 to TRBJ2-7, with 7 positions matching TRBD1. Germline values: CDR1 SEHNR, CDR2 FQNEAQ (reference sequence). J lost 1 base, V lost 5 bases, and 11 bases had no gene match. CDR3 length equals 16 residues. CDR3 amino acids: CASSLSGQRYSYEQYF. Here the CDR3 DNA reads TGTGCCAGCAGCCTTTCGGGACAGAGATATTCCTACGAGCAGTACTTC.